The 23 T cell receptor beta chains below were found in one sample sequenced in a study of T cells in Graves' hyperthyroidism and ophthalmopathy. There were TCR beta CDR3 regions amplified from RNA transcripts. The TCR CDR3 was amplified in a first-round RT-PCR using the HTBI primer set. TCRdb re-called the multiplex PCR reads through MiXCR, storing one row per CDR3 protein. The table lists under 450,000 distinct CDR3 sequences, about 18% of them singletons. Sequencing was carried out using blood. These receptors all stem from a woman aged 30 to 39 with Graves' hyperthyroidism that later progressed to Graves' ophthalmopathy.

This clonotype came up a few times. The chain links TRBV10-3 to TRBJ2-7, with D perhaps assigned TRBD1 or TRBD2 (5 bases each). The V gene's germline CDR1 is ENHRY and CDR2 SYGVKD. The CDR3 spans 13 residues. V lost 10 bases, J lost 1 base, and 14 bases lay in between. CDR3 nucleotides: TGTGCCACCGGGGCCGCGAATTCCTACGAGCAGTACTTC. Its translation: CATGAANSYEQYF.

This clonotype was counted at least ten times. The chain carries TRBV7-2 and TRBJ2-3; 10 nucleotides match TRBD1. Germline assignment: CDR1 SGHTA and CDR2 FQGNSA. V lost 6 bases and J lost 12; bases outside the gene matches: 15. This CDR3 is built from 15 residues. CDR3 amino acids: CASSLTGGAVLVQYF. The CDR3 nucleotides read TGTGCCAGCAGTCTGACAGGGGGCGCGGTCCTTGTTCAGTATTTT.

The sample holds many counts of this clonotype. The chain uses TRBV11-2 and TRBJ2-3; 13 bases line up with TRBD2. CDR1 is SGHAT, CDR2 FQNNGV, per germline. The CDR3 runs to 16 residues. The ends lost 4 bases at V and 7 bases at J; junction bases unmatched: 8. This CDR3 reads CASSSLLAGGPYTQYF. The DNA for the CDR3 is TGTGCCAGCAGCTCCCTACTAGCGGGAGGGCCTTATACGCAGTATTTT.

Ten or more counts support this clonotype. The rearrangement joins TRBV14 to TRBJ2-5, with D uncertain. The V gene lost 4 bases and the J gene lost 1 base, with 13 bases spanning the gap. CDR1 and CDR2 from the germline V gene are SGHDN and FVKESK. The CDR3 is made up of 15 amino acids. The CDR3 spells CASSLLQAAQETQYF. CDR3 DNA: TGTGCCAGCAGCCTGTTGCAGGCGGCCCAAGAGACCCAGTACTTC.

V and J are TRBV24-1 and TRBJ2-3; D may be TRBD1 (6 bases). CDR1 is KGHDR, CDR2 SFDVKD, per germline. The CDR3 sequence is 14 residues long. Trimming removed 4 bases from V and 2 bases from J, with 9 bases in between. The CDR3 is CATSEGAHTDTQYF. The CDR3 coding sequence is TGTGCCACCAGTGAGGGGGCACACACAGATACGCAGTATTTT.

Points on this clonotype: Possible read error: a much larger clone is one base away. The final CDR3 position lacks the conserved phenylalanine or tryptophan, pointing to a likely read error. The CDR3 is CASSPQVDTEAFL. The CDR3 nucleotides read TGTGCCAGCAGTCCTCAGGTAGACACTGAAGCTTTCCTT. The chain employs TRBV12-3 or TRBV12-4 and TRBJ1-1; D remains unclear. The CDR3 is 13 amino acids. V was cut by 5 bases and J by 3 bases, with 10 bases left in between.

This clonotype was seen at least ten times. The J gene is TRBJ2-3, the V gene TRBV20-1; D may be TRBD2 (5 bases). The CDR3 is 11 residues long. Trimming pared 7 bases from V and 3 bases from J, leaving 8 bases between. The germline V gene has CDR1 DFQATT and CDR2 SNEGSKA (reference sequence). The CDR3, as DNA: TGCAGTGGGGGAGAGACAGATACGCAGTATTTT. Its protein product is CSGGETDTQYF.

This clonotype was picked up many times. Its ends do not fully match the called genes, so a read error is possible. This chain uses TRBV15 with TRBJ2-2, with a possible D match to TRBD1 (6 bases). The CDR3 length is 14 residues. CDR1 LNHNV and CDR2 YYDKDF come from the germline V gene (reference sequence). In DNA form, the CDR3 reads TGTGCCACCAGCCCCGGGACAAACAACGGGGAGCTGTTTTTT. Protein: CATSPGTNNGELFF.

This chain uses TRBV6-5 with TRBJ1-1; 8 bases map to TRBD1. Per germline, CDR1 MNHEY and CDR2 SVGAGI. The V segment lost 4 bases and the J segment 2 bases; nucleotides outside the gene matches: 6. This CDR3 is built from 15 residues. For the CDR3, the DNA is TGTGCCAGCAGTTTTGAGACAGGGGCAAACACTGAAGCTTTCTTT. This gives the protein CASSFETGANTEAFF.

The chain is built from TRBV6-5 and TRBJ1-5; 7 bases agree with TRBD1. The CDR3 has 22 residues. V lost 1 base, J lost 1 base, and 22 bases stayed unmatched. Germline values: CDR1 MNHEY, CDR2 SVGAGI. The CDR3 is CASSYFGPINRGTWWSNQPQHF. CDR3 bases: TGTGCCAGCAGTTACTTCGGACCGATTAACAGGGGAACGTGGTGGAGCAATCAGCCCCAGCATTTT.

This clonotype was observed a few times. The V call is TRBV20-1, the J call TRBJ2-7; 8 nucleotides line up with TRBD1. Trimming took 6 bases from V and 3 from J; bases not matched to a gene: 16. The CDR3 length is 16 residues. Germline assignment: CDR1 DFQATT and CDR2 SNEGSKA (reference sequence). CDR3 in amino acids: CSAGDRRSASFYEQYF. The CDR3 DNA reads TGCAGTGCGGGGGACAGGCGAAGCGCTTCCTTCTACGAGCAGTACTTC.

In this sample, this clonotype turned up many times. V gene TRBV3-1 combines with J gene TRBJ2-1; 15 nucleotides align to TRBD2. CDR3 length: 14 amino acids. The germline V gene encodes CDR1 LGHDT and CDR2 YNNKEL (reference sequence). Germline trimming cut 7 bases from V and 7 bases from J; bases unmatched to any gene: 2. CDR3 bases: TGTGCCAGCATCGGGACTAGCGGGAGGAATGAGCAGTTCTTC. It encodes CASIGTSGRNEQFF.

This clonotype was detected many times. The chain recombines TRBV2 with TRBJ2-3; 7 bases line up with TRBD2. This CDR3 region has 13 residues. J lost 4 bases, V lost 3 bases, and 1 base had no gene match. Looked up from germline, CDR1 is SNHLY and CDR2 is FYNNEI. CDR3 residues: CASSDGLADTQYF. The CDR3 DNA is TGTGCCAGCAGTGACGGACTAGCAGATACGCAGTATTTT.

V usage is TRBV11-2 and J usage is TRBJ2-1, with 10 bases lining up with TRBD2. The CDR3 runs 16 residues. Germline-derived CDR1 and CDR2 are SGHAT and FQNNGV. Trimming removed 5 bases from V and 9 bases from J; junction bases left unmatched: 13. The CDR3 here is CASSPTTSGMSVEQFF. The CDR3 DNA reads TGTGCCAGCAGCCCTACAACTAGCGGGATGTCGGTTGAGCAGTTCTTC.

This clonotype was seen at least ten times. The J gene is TRBJ1-2, the V gene TRBV25-1; no clear D gene. Trimming shortened V by 0 bases and J by 8 bases, and 7 bases separated the two germline ends. CDR1 is MGHDK and CDR2 is SYGVNS in the germline V gene. The length of the CDR3 is 12 residues. The CDR3 bases are TGTGCCAGCAGTGAATATCTCGGGGGCTACACCTTC. Translating it yields CASSEYLGGYTF.

This clonotype was picked up a small number of times. The V call is TRBV28, the J call TRBJ1-2; a possible D gene is TRBD1 (5 bases). Germline assignment: CDR1 MDHEN and CDR2 SYDVKM. The CDR3 contains 14 residues. Trimming removed 3 bases from V and 1 base from J, with 9 bases in between. The DNA of the CDR3 is TGTGCCAGCAGTTTCTTGGGGGTTAACTATGGCTACACCTTC. Amino acid sequence: CASSFLGVNYGYTF.

The chain carries TRBV3-1 and TRBJ2-5, with unresolved D. Germline CDR1 reads LGHDT; CDR2 reads YNNKEL (reference sequence). With 1 base removed from V and 4 bases from J, the gap between germline ends came to 10 bases. CDR3 length: 14 amino acids. The chain's CDR3 is CASSQGRHRETQYF. In nucleotides, the CDR3 is TGTGCCAGCAGCCAAGGCAGACACCGAGAGACCCAGTACTTC.

This clonotype was seen a few times. The chain links TRBV15 to TRBJ1-4, with TRBD1 identical over 9 bases. The CDR3 has 15 residues. Unmatched junction bases numbered 7, after V lost 5 bases and J lost 6 bases. Germline-derived CDR1 and CDR2 are LNHNV and YYDKDF (reference sequence). This chain's CDR3 is CATSPEDRGHEKLFF. CDR3 DNA sequence: TGTGCCACCAGCCCAGAGGACAGGGGTCATGAAAAACTGTTTTTT.

This clonotype was seen a handful of times. The V call is TRBV13, the J call TRBJ2-3, with a weak D call TRBD2 (6 bases). From germline, CDR1 is PRHDT and CDR2 FYEKMQ (reference sequence). The CDR3 covers 14 residues. The V and J ends lost 4 bases and 2 bases respectively, with 10 bases between them. The CDR3 region has the DNA TGTGCCAGCAGCTCGGGACTCTCCACAGATACGCAGTATTTT. It codes for CASSSGLSTDTQYF. Supplemented by reference TRBV13 and TRBJ2-3, the full variable domain reads AAGVIQSPRHLIKEKRETATLKCYPIPRHDTVYWYQQGPGQDPQFLISFYEKMQSDKGSIPDRFSAQQFSDYHSELNMSSLELGDSALYFCASSSGLSTDTQYFGPGTRLTVL.

J is TRBJ2-1 and V is TRBV20-1; possibly TRBD1 for D (5 bases). The CDR3 is 15 residues long. CDR1 and CDR2 (germline): DFQATT, SNEGSKA (reference sequence). V shed 0 bases and J shed 0 bases, with 9 bases lying between them. As DNA, the CDR3 is TGCAGTGCTAGAGATCGACAGAGCTCCTACAATGAGCAGTTCTTC. It translates to CSARDRQSSYNEQFF.

The sample holds many counts of this clonotype. This chain uses TRBV6-1 with TRBJ1-1; tentative D call: TRBD1 (5 bases). The germline gives CDR1 MNHNS, CDR2 SASEGT. The CDR3 spans 12 residues. Deletions cut 7 bases from V and 3 bases from J, with 9 bases between. The CDR3 DNA sequence: TGTGCCAGCATAGCAGGGTACACTGAAGCTTTCTTT. It translates to CASIAGYTEAFF.

There are many counts of this clonotype. This CDR3 reads CASSRRSTDYSNQPQHF. The CDR3 nucleotides read TGTGCCAGCAGTAGGAGGTCGACAGATTATAGCAATCAGCCCCAGCATTTT. This chain joins TRBV6-1 and TRBJ1-5, with TRBD1 as a possible D gene (5 bases). The length of the CDR3 is 17 residues. The germline V gene encodes CDR1 MNHNS and CDR2 SASEGT. The ends were cut back, 5 bases at V and 0 bases at J, with 17 bases in the middle.

This clonotype was counted ten times or more. This sequence joins TRBV20-1 and TRBJ2-7, with 13 bases matching TRBD2. V lost 5 bases, J lost 4 bases, and 14 bases stayed unmatched. Germline V gene lookup returns CDR1 DFQATT and CDR2 SNEGSKA (reference sequence). CDR3 length: 17 residues. CDR3 coding DNA: TGCAGTGCTCCCCGGACTAGCGGGGGCCGTTCACGATACGAGCAGTACTTC. Translated: CSAPRTSGGRSRYEQYF.